These 11 T cell receptor beta chains originate from one sample sequenced in a study of response to subunit inactivated influenza vaccine. TCRdb redid the calling of the RT-PCR reads with MiXCR, one entry per CDR3 protein. This sample has fewer than 700,000 distinct CDR3 sequences, with under 15% found just once. Sequencing was performed on PBMCs from blood, taken 45 days after vaccination. The receptors were gathered from a man aged 50 to 59 who received an inactivated influenza vaccine.

This clonotype was seen a handful of times. The chain uses TRBV6-5 and TRBJ1-2; D ambiguous. Trimming shortened V by 8 bases and J by 7 bases, and 11 bases separated the two germline ends. The germline V gene encodes CDR1 MNHEY and CDR2 SVGAGI. The CDR3 contains 11 residues. CDR3 loop: CASGRIGGYTF. Here the CDR3 DNA reads TGTGCCAGCGGACGGATTGGTGGCTACACCTTC.

This chain connects TRBV4-3 to TRBJ2-4; tentatively, D is TRBD2 (6 bases). Germline V gives CDR1 LGHNA, CDR2 YSLEER. The CDR3 runs 12 residues. V lost 4 bases and J 9 bases, leaving 10 bases between the germline ends. CDR3 nucleotides: TGCGCCAGCAGCCTATGGCGGGGCATTCAGTACTTC. Protein product: CASSLWRGIQYF.

This chain connects TRBV18 to TRBJ1-1; D possibly corresponds to TRBD1 (5 bases). The CDR3 has 15 amino acids. The germline V gene has CDR1 KGHSH and CDR2 LQKENI. Trimming cost V 4 bases and J 5 bases, with 17 bases left between them. The CDR3: CASSRTGIGGTEAFF. As DNA, the CDR3 is TGTGCCAGCTCACGCACCGGGATTGGGGGGACTGAAGCTTTCTTT.

CDR3 loop: CASSPGQPTPQHF. In DNA, the CDR3 is TGTGCCAGCAGCCCAGGACAGCCCACGCCCCAGCATTTT. The chain couples TRBV5-8 to TRBJ1-5, with a possible D match to TRBD1 (6 bases). V shed 4 bases and J shed 9 bases, with 14 bases lying between them. CDR3 length: 13 amino acids. The germline V gene encodes CDR1 SGHTS and CDR2 YDEGEE.

The rearrangement links TRBV12-3 or TRBV12-4 to TRBJ2-7; D may be TRBD1 (6 bases). V was shortened by 5 bases and J by 3 bases, with 14 bases between the two germline ends. CDR3 length: 14 amino acids. This CDR3 reads CASSPGGQRYEQYF. The DNA for the CDR3 is TGTGCCAGCAGTCCCGGAGGACAGCGCTACGAGCAGTACTTC.

This clonotype was seen ten or more times. The chain joins TRBV12-3 or TRBV12-4 to TRBJ2-7; D is uncertain. The length of the CDR3 is 13 residues. The V end lost 7 bases, the J end lost 7 bases, and 17 bases lay between the germline ends. CDR3: CASTPSWTPEQYF. For the CDR3, the DNA is TGTGCCAGCACCCCCAGTTGGACCCCGGAGCAGTACTTC.

This chain joins TRBV20-1 and TRBJ2-1; D gene unclear. The CDR3 contains 15 residues. The V gene lost 1 base and the J gene lost 2 bases, with 12 bases spanning the gap. Per germline, CDR1 DFQATT and CDR2 SNEGSKA (reference sequence). CDR3 amino acids: CSARAGALPYNEQFF. The CDR3 coding sequence is TGCAGTGCTAGAGCCGGCGCCCTTCCCTACAATGAGCAGTTCTTC.

This sequence joins TRBV7-6 and TRBJ2-7; D gene ambiguous. The CDR3 contains 14 residues. V was pared by 3 bases and J by 0 bases, with 9 bases between. Germline CDR1 and CDR2: SGHVS and FNYEAQ. The CDR3: CASSFDPSSYEQYF. CDR3 nucleotide sequence: TGTGCCAGCAGCTTCGACCCGAGCTCCTACGAGCAGTACTTC. The complete variable domain, with remaining parts taken from reference TRBV7-6 and TRBJ2-7, reads GAGVSQSPRYKVTKRGQDVALRCDPISGHVSLYWYRQALGQGPEFLTYFNYEAQQDKSGLPNDRFSAERPEGSISTLTIQRTEQRDSAMYRCASSFDPSSYEQYFGPGTRLTVT.

V and J are TRBV12-3 or TRBV12-4 and TRBJ2-3; 11 bases map to TRBD2. Trimming removed 5 bases from V and 3 bases from J; junction bases left unmatched: 4. This CDR3 is 15 amino acids long. CDR3 amino acids: CASSTSGSSTDTQYF. The DNA of the CDR3 is TGTGCCAGCAGTACTAGCGGGAGTTCAACAGATACGCAGTATTTT.

This clonotype turned up a few times. The chain has TRBV5-1 and TRBJ2-7, with D perhaps matching TRBD1 (5 bases). Trimming cost V 4 bases and J 3 bases, with 11 bases left between them. From germline, CDR1 is SGHRS and CDR2 YFSETQ. This CDR3 spans 13 amino acids. CDR3 sequence: CASSATQGYEQYF. As DNA, the CDR3 is TGCGCCAGCAGCGCAACTCAGGGCTACGAGCAGTACTTC.

This clonotype came up a few times. CDR3 sequence: CASSIRGTYEQYF. In DNA form, the CDR3 reads TGTGCCAGCAGTATCAGGGGGACCTACGAGCAGTACTTC. V is TRBV6-2 or TRBV6-3 and J is TRBJ2-7, with TRBD1 matching 7 bases. The CDR3 spans 13 residues. Germline trimming cut 5 bases from V and 2 bases from J; bases unmatched to any gene: 3. The germline CDR1 and CDR2 sequences are MNHEY and SVGEGT.